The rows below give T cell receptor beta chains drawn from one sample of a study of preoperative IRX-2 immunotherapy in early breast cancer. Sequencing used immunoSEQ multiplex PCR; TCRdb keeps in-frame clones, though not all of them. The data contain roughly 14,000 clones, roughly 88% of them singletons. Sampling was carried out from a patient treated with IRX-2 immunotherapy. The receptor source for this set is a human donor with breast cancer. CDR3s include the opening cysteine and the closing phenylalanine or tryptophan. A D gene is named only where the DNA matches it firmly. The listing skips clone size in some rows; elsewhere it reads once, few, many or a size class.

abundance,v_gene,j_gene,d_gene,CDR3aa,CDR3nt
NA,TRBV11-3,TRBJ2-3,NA,CASSLSNADTQYF,TGTGCCAGCAGCTTGAGTAATGCAGATACGCAGTATTTT
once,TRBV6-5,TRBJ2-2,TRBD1,CASSKDRVHGELFF,TGTGCCAGCAGTAAGGACAGGGTCCACGGGGAGCTGTTTTTT
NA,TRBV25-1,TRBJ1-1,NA,CASSEIDRNTEAFF,TGTGCCAGCAGCGAGATAGACAGAAACACTGAAGCTTTCTTT
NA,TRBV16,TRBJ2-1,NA,CASSLTGSYNEQFF,TGTGCCAGCAGCCTGACAGGCTCCTACAATGAGCAGTTCTTC
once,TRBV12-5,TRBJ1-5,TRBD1,CASGLVPPPTGGSNQPQHF,TGTGCTAGTGGTTTGGTACCGCCCCCGACAGGGGGTTCAAATCAGCCCCAGCATTTT
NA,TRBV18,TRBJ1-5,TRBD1,CASSYRTGGNQPQHF,TGTGCCAGCTCATATCGGACAGGGGGCAATCAGCCCCAGCATTTT
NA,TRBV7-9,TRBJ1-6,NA,CASTPSGRAGSPLHF,TGTGCCAGCACCCCCTCTGGCAGGGCAGGATCACCCCTCCACTTT
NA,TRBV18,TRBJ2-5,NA,CASSPGGDRQETQYF,TGTGCCAGCTCACCCGGGGGAGACAGACAAGAGACCCAGTACTTC
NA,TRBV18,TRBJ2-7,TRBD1,CASSPRQGVMYEQYF,TGTGCCAGCTCGCCGAGACAGGGGGTCATGTACGAGCAGTACTTC
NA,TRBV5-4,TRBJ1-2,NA,CASSLAAGSANYGYTF,TGTGCCAGCAGCTTGGCGGCAGGGAGCGCTAACTATGGCTACACCTTC
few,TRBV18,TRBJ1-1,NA,CASSNGGQYTEAFF,TGTGCCAGCTCTAACGGGGGGCAATACACTGAAGCTTTCTTT
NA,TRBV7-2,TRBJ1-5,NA,CASSPHMRQPQHF,TGTGCCAGCAGCCCCCACATGCGGCAGCCCCAGCATTTT
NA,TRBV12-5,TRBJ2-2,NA,CASGLGGELFF,TGTGCTAGTGGCCTGGGGGGGGAGCTGTTTTTT
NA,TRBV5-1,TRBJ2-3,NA,CASSFRGGGGTDTQYF,TGCGCCAGCAGCTTCCGAGGGGGCGGGGGCACAGATACGCAGTATTTT
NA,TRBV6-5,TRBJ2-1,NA,CASSGQSEQFF,TGTGCCAGCAGTGGCCAGAGTGAGCAGTTCTTC
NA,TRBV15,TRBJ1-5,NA,CATSRAQGDQPQHF,TGTGCCACCAGCAGGGCGCAGGGAGATCAGCCCCAGCATTTT
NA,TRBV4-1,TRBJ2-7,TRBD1,CASSQGMDRGNYEQYF,TGCGCCAGCAGCCAAGGGATGGACAGGGGGAACTACGAGCAGTACTTC
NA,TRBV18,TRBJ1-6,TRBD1,CASSPQGQGYSPLHF,TGTGCCAGCTCACCACAAGGACAGGGGTATTCACCCCTCCACTTT
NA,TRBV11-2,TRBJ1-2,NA,CASSPNTVYGYTF,TGTGCCAGCAGCCCTAACACGGTCTATGGCTACACCTTC
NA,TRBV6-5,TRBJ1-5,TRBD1,CASSYGQGNNQPQHF,TGTGCCAGCAGTTATGGACAGGGTAACAATCAGCCCCAGCATTTT